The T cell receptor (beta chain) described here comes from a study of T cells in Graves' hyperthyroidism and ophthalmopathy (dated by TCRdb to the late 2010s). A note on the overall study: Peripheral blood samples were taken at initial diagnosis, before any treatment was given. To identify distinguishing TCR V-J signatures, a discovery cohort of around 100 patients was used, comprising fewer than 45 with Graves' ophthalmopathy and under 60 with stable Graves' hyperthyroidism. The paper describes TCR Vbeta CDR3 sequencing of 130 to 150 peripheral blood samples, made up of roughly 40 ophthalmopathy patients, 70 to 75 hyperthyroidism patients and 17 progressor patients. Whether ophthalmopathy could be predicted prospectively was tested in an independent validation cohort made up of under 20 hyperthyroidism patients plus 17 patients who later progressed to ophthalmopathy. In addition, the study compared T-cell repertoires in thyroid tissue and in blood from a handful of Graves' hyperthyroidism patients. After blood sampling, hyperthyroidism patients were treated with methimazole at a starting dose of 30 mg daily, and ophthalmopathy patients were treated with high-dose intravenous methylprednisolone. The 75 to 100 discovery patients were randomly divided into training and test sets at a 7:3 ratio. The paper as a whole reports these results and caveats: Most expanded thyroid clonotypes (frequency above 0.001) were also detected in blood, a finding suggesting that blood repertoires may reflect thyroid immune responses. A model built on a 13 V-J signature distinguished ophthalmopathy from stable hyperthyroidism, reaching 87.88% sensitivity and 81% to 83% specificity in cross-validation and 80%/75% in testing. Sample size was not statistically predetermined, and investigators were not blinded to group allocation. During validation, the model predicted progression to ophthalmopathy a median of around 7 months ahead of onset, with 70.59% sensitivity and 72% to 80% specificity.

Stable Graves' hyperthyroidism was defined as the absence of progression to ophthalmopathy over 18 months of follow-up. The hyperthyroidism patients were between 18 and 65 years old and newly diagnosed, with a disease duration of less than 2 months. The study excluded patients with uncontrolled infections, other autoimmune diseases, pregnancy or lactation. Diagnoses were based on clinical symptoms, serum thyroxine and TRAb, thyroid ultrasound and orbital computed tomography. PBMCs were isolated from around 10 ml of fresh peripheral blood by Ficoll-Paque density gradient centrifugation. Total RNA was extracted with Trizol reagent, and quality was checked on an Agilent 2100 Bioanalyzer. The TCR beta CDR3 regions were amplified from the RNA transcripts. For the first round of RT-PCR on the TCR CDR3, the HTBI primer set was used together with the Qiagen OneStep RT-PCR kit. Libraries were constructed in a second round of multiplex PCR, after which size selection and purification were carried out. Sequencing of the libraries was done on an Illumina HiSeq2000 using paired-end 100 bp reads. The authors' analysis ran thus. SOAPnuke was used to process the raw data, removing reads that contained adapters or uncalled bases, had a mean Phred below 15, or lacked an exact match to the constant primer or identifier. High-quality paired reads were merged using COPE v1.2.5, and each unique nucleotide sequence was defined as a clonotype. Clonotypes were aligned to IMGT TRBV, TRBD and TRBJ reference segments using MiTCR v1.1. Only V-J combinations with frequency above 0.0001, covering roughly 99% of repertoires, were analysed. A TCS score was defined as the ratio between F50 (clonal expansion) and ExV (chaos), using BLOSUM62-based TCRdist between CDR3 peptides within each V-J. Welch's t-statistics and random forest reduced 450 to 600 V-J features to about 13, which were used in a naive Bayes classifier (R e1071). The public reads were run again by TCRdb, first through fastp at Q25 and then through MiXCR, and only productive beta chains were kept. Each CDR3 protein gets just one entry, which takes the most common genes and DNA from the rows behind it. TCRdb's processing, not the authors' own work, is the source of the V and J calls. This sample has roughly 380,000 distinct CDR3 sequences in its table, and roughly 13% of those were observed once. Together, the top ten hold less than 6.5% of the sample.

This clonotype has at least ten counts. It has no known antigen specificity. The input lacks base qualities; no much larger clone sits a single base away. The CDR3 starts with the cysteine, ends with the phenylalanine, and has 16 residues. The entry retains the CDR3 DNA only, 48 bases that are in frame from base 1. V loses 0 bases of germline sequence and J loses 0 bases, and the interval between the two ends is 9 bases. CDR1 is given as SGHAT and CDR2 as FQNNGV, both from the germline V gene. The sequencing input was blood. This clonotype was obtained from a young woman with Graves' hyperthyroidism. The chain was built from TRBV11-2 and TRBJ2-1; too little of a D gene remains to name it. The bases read TGTGCCAGCAGCTTAGAAGGAGCCCGCTCCTACAATGAGCAGTTCTTC. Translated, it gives CASSLEGARSYNEQFF. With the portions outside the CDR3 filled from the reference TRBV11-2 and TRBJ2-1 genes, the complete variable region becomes EAGVAQSPRYKIIEKRQSVAFWCNPISGHATLYWYQQILGQGPKLLIQFQNNGVVDDSQLPKDRFSAERLKGVDSTLKIQPAKLEDSAVYLCASSLEGARSYNEQFFGPGTRLTVL.